What follows are 15 T cell receptor beta chains derived from one specimen sequenced in a study of blood T cell repertoires in COVID-19. Assay used: immunoSEQ multiplex PCR; TCRdb lists only in-frame clones, some missing. The data hold 200,000 or so clones, with 75% to 90% observed a single time. The sample consisted of peripheral blood. These receptors were collected from a man between 65 and 79 years old with active or convalescent COVID-19.

The CDR3 region has the DNA TGTGCCTGTAGGTCGGGGGGGGTGAACACTGAAGCTTTCTTT. Protein: CACRSGGVNTEAFF. This chain connects TRBV2 to TRBJ1-1; D possibly corresponds to TRBD1 (5 bases). The germline V gene encodes CDR1 SNHLY and CDR2 FYNNEI. The CDR3 consists of 14 residues. The V end was cut by 11 bases, the J end by 0 bases, with 16 bases between.

The chain links TRBV1 to TRBJ2-5; TRBD2 is the table's D call and was not checked against the DNA. TRBV1 is reported as a pseudogene. The CDR3 consists of 16 residues. The CDR3 coding sequence is TGCACCAGCAGCCCCAGACTAGCGGGCAGACAAGAGACCCAGTACTTC. Its protein product is CTSSPRLAGRQETQYF.

The table lists this clone with a few counts. The genes are TRBV7-7 and TRBJ2-5; possible D gene TRBD2, 6 bases. Germline assignment: CDR1 SSHAT and CDR2 FNYEAQ (reference sequence). The CDR3 is 16 residues long. V was shortened by 1 base and J by 5 bases, with 17 bases between the two germline ends. The DNA of the CDR3 is TGTGCCAGCAGCTTAGGGATAGCAGGAGGGGAGGAGACCCAGTACTTC. Encoded protein: CASSLGIAGGEETQYF.

The chain is built from TRBV6-2 or TRBV6-3 and TRBJ2-5; a possible D gene is TRBD2 (6 bases). This CDR3 has 16 amino acids. The V gene lost 0 bases and the J gene lost 5 bases, with 16 bases spanning the gap. CDR1 is MNHEY and CDR2 is SVGEGT in the germline V gene. The CDR3 loop is CASSYSAGFVQETQYF. CDR3 in DNA: TGTGCCAGCAGTTACTCTGCGGGATTTGTTCAGGAGACCCAGTACTTC.

The CDR3: CASSPNGGSSPLHF. CDR3 bases: TGTGCCAGCAGCCCCAACGGGGGGAGTTCACCCCTCCACTTT. The chain recombines TRBV5-4 with TRBJ1-6, with a tentative D call TRBD1 (5 bases). Trimming cost V 4 bases and J 9 bases, with 14 bases left between them. In germline, CDR1 is SGHNT, CDR2 YYREEE (reference sequence). This CDR3 is 14 amino acids long.

This chain links TRBV5-1 with TRBJ2-1; D ambiguous. The CDR3 length is 13 residues. CDR1 is SGHRS, CDR2 YFSETQ, per germline. Trimming stripped 6 bases from V and 8 bases from J, with 15 bases between. The CDR3 DNA is TGCGCCAGCACCCTGAAGATAGGAGATGAGCAGTTCTTC. Translated, it gives CASTLKIGDEQFF.

In its sample, this clone was seen a few times. This chain uses TRBV18 with TRBJ2-2; D perhaps matches TRBD2 (5 bases). The CDR3 covers 14 residues. In germline, CDR1 is KGHSH, CDR2 LQKENI. Between the trimmed V and J ends, which lost 3 bases and 6 bases, there was a span of 11 bases. CDR3 in DNA: TGTGCCAGCTCACCTGATCCTAGCTCCGGGGAGCTGTTTTTT. The encoded protein is CASSPDPSSGELFF.

The V call is TRBV6-2 or TRBV6-3, the J call TRBJ1-1, with D tentatively TRBD1 (6 bases). Germline CDR1 and CDR2: MNHEY and SVGEGT. This CDR3 has 15 amino acids. Deletions cut 6 bases from V and 2 bases from J, with 16 bases between. CDR3 sequence: CASSKVGGRNTEAFF. The CDR3 bases are TGTGCCAGCAGCAAAGTGGGGGGGCGAAACACTGAAGCTTTCTTT.

The CDR3 coding sequence is TGTGCCATCAGTGATGACAGTTCTGGCTACACCTTC. This gives the protein CAISDDSSGYTF. The chain employs TRBV10-3 and TRBJ1-2; tentative D call: TRBD1 (5 bases). This CDR3 spans 12 amino acids. Between the trimmed V and J ends, which lost 3 bases and 7 bases, there was a span of 9 bases. Looked up from germline, CDR1 is ENHRY and CDR2 is SYGVKD.

The chain links TRBV28 to TRBJ2-5; 9 bases match TRBD1. The V gene's germline CDR1 is MDHEN and CDR2 SYDVKM. V was clipped by 3 bases and J by 5 bases; unmatched bases: 4. CDR3 size: 14 residues. This CDR3 is CASSFNGQGETQYF. The CDR3 DNA reads as TGTGCCAGCAGTTTTAACGGACAGGGGGAGACCCAGTACTTC.

The J gene is TRBJ2-7, the V gene TRBV5-1, with 9 bases matching TRBD1. The V and J ends lost 3 bases and 0 bases, in that order; junction bases with no gene match: 22. CDR3 length: 21 residues. From germline, CDR1 is SGHRS and CDR2 YFSETQ. The CDR3 region is CASSSGLSPGGQGKASYEQYF. Here the CDR3 DNA reads TGCGCCAGCAGCTCGGGCTTATCTCCCGGGGGACAGGGTAAAGCCTCCTACGAGCAGTACTTC. Full variable domain (outside the CDR3, taken from reference TRBV5-1 and TRBJ2-7): KAGVTQTPRYLIKTRGQQVTLSCSPISGHRSVSWYQQTPGQGLQFLFEYFSETQRNKGNFPGRFSGRQFSNSRSEMNVSTLELGDSALYLCASSSGLSPGGQGKASYEQYFGPGTRLTVT.

The genes are TRBV6-4 and TRBJ1-3; perhaps TRBD1 as D (6 bases). The length of the CDR3 is 19 residues. The V gene's germline CDR1 is MRHNA and CDR2 SNTAGT. Trimming took 0 bases from V and 3 from J, leaving 21 bases between them. CDR3 bases: TGTGCCAGCAGTGACTCTCCTATCCCTCCGGACAGTCTTGGAAACACCATATATTTT. Protein: CASSDSPIPPDSLGNTIYF.

The chain recombines TRBV2 with TRBJ1-4; D may be TRBD1 (6 bases). CDR1 and CDR2 from the germline V gene are SNHLY and FYNNEI. V was pared by 6 bases and J by 6 bases, with 14 bases between. The CDR3 runs to 14 residues. The CDR3 DNA reads as TGTGCCAGCAGCGCCGGGACAAGATATGAAAAACTGTTTTTT. It encodes CASSAGTRYEKLFF.

The rearrangement uses TRBV4-1 and TRBJ2-2, with D possibly matching TRBD1 (5 bases). With 2 bases removed from V and 6 bases from J, the gap between germline ends came to 19 bases. The V gene's germline CDR1 is MGHRA and CDR2 YSYEKL. This CDR3 spans 17 amino acids. This CDR3 reads CASSQKKPVGPSGELFF. The CDR3 DNA follows: TGCGCCAGCAGCCAAAAAAAGCCCGTGGGGCCGTCCGGGGAGCTGTTTTTT.

The V gene is TRBV10-1, the J gene TRBJ2-1; 13 positions agree with TRBD2. V was pared by 4 bases and J by 6 bases, with 6 bases of the junction left unmatched. There are 16 residues in the CDR3. Germline CDR1 WNHNN, CDR2 SYGVQD (reference sequence). CDR3 nucleotides: TGCGCCAGCAGTGCCTCGGGACTAGCGGGACGCAATGAGCAGTTCTTC. Translating gives CASSASGLAGRNEQFF.